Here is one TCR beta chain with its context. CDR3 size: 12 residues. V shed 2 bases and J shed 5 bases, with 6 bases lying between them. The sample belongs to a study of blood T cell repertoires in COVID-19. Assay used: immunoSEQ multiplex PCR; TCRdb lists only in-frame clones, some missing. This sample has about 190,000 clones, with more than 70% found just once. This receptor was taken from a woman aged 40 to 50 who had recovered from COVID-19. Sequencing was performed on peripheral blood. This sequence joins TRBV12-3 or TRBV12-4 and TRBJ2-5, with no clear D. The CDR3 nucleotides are TGTGCCAGCAGTTTAACTACCGAGACCCAGTACTTC. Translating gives CASSLTTETQYF.